This T cell receptor beta chain was sequenced for a study of human T cells and chemical hapten exposure. Ten or more counts support this clonotype. This CDR3 has 13 residues. Germline V gene lookup returns CDR1 SEHNR and CDR2 FQNEAQ (reference sequence). Trimming left V 5 bases short and J 10 bases short, with 15 bases between. Noted time point: patch test 2, 6 weeks after DPC sensitization. Treatment reported: therapeutic diphenylcyclopropenone sensitization with weekly scalp DPC. Each CDR3 protein is one row after TCRdb ran MiXCR on the RACE reads. The sample contains about 110,000 distinct CDR3 sequences, roughly a tenth of which appear only once.

The chain recombines TRBV7-9 with TRBJ1-5; D remains ambiguous. This TCR was sampled from a woman in her thirties or forties with alopecia areata. Some clones in this sample may be carry-over from other donors' samples. Specimen: whole blood, collected in connection with sensitization to the hapten diphenylcyclopropenone (DPC). The CDR3 DNA is TGTGCCAGCAGCCCCGCAGAAGGAGAACCCCAGCATTTT. Amino acid sequence: CASSPAEGEPQHF.